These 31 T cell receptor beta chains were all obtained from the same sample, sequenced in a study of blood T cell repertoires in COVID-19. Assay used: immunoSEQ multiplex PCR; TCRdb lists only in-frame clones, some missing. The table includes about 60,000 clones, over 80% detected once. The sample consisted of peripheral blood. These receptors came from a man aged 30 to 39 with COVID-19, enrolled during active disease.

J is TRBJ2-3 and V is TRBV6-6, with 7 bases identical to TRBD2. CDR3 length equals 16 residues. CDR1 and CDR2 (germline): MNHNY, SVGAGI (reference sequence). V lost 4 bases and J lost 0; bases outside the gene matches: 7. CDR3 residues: CASSFVGRASTDTQYF. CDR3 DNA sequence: TGTGCCAGCAGTTTCGTGGGGAGGGCTAGCACAGATACGCAGTATTTT.

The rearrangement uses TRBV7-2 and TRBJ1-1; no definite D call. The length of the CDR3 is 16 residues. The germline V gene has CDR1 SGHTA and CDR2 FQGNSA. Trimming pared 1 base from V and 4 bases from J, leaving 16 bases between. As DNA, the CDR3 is TGTGCCAGCAGCTTAGATTTGAGCCTTAGAATCACTGAAGCTTTCTTT. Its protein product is CASSLDLSLRITEAFF.

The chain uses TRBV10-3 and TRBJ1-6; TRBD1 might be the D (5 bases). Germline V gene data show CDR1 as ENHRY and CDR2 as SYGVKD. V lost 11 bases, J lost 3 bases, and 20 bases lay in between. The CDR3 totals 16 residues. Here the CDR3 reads CALAWGEGYYNSPLHF. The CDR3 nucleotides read TGTGCCTTAGCATGGGGGGAGGGATACTATAATTCACCCCTCCACTTT.

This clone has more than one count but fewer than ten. The DNA for the CDR3 is TGTGCCAGCAGCTTTACAGGGGGTAGCAATCAGCCCCAGCATTTT. Amino acids: CASSFTGGSNQPQHF. The chain combines TRBV7-2 with TRBJ1-5; 8 nucleotides line up with TRBD1. The CDR3 runs 15 residues. In germline, CDR1 is SGHTA, CDR2 FQGNSA. J gave up 0 bases and V 3 bases, and 1 base lay outside the gene matches. The full variable domain, with the rest looked up from reference TRBV7-2 and TRBJ1-5, is GAGVSQSPSNKVTEKGKDVELRCDPISGHTALYWYRQSLGQGLEFLIYFQGNSAPDKSGLPSDRFSAERTGGSVSTLTIQRTQQEDSAVYLCASSFTGGSNQPQHFGDGTRLSIL.

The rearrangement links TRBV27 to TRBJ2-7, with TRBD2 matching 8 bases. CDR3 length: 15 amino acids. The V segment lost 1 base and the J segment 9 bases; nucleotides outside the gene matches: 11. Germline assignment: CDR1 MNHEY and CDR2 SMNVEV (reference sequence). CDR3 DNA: TGTGCCAGCAGTTTATTGCGGGAGGCACTACGTGCGCAGTACTTC. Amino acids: CASSLLREALRAQYF.

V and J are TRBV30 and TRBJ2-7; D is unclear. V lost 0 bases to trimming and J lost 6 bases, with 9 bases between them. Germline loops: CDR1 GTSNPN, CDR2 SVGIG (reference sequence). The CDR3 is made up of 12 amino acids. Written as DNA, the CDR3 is TGTGCCTGGAGTGTAGACACGAGCGAGCAGTACTTC. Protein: CAWSVDTSEQYF.

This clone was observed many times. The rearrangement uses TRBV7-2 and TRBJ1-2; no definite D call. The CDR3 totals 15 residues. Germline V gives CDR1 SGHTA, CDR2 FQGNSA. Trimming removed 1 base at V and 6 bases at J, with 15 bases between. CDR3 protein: CASSLGFTTRDGYTF. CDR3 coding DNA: TGTGCCAGCAGCTTAGGGTTCACAACTAGAGATGGCTACACCTTC.

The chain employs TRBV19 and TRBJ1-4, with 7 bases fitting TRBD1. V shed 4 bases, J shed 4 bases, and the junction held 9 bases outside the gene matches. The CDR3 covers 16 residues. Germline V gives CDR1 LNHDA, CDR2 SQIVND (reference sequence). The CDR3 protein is CASSKRQGWSNEKLFF. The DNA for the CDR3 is TGTGCCAGTAGTAAAAGACAGGGTTGGAGTAATGAAAAACTGTTTTTT.

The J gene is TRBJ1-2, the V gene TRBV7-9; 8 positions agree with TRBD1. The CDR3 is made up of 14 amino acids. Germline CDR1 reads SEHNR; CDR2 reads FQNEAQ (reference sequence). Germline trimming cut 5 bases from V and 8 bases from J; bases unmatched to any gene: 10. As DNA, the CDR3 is TGTGCCAGCAGCCCCGGTGGGACAGGATTCGGCTACACCTTC. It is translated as CASSPGGTGFGYTF. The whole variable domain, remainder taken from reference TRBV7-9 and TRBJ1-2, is DTGVSQNPRHKITKRGQNVTFRCDPISEHNRLYWYRQTLGQGPEFLTYFQNEAQLEKSRLLSDRFSAERPKGSFSTLEIQRTEQGDSAMYLCASSPGGTGFGYTFGSGTRLTVV.

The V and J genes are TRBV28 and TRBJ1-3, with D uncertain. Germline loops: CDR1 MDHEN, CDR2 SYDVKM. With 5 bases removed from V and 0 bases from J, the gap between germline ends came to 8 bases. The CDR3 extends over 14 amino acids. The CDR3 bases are TGTGCCAGCAGTCGGAGCCGCTCTGGAAACACCATATATTTT. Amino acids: CASSRSRSGNTIYF.

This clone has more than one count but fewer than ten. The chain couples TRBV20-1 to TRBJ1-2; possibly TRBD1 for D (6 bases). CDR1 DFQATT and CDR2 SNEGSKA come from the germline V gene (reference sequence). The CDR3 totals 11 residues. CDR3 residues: CSARGGTGYTF. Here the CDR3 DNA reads TGCAGCGCTCGGGGGGGCACTGGCTACACCTTC.

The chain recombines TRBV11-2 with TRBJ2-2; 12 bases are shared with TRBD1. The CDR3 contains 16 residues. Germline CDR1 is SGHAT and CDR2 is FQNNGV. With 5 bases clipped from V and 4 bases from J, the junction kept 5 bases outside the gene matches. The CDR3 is CASSIGTGGRTGELFF. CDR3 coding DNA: TGTGCCAGCAGCATCGGGACAGGGGGCCGCACCGGGGAGCTGTTTTTT.

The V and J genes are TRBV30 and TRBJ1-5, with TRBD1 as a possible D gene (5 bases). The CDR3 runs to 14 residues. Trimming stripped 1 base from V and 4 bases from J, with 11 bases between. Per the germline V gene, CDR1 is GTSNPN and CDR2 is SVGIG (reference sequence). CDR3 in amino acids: CAWSGAGLNQPQHF. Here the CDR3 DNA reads TGTGCCTGGAGTGGGGCGGGACTTAATCAGCCCCAGCATTTT.

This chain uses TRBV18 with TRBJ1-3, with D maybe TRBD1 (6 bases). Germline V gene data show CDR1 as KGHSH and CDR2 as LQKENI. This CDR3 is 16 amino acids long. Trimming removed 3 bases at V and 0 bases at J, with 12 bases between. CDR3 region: CASSPFDRSSGNTIYF. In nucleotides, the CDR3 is TGTGCCAGCTCACCCTTCGACAGGAGCTCTGGAAACACCATATATTTT.

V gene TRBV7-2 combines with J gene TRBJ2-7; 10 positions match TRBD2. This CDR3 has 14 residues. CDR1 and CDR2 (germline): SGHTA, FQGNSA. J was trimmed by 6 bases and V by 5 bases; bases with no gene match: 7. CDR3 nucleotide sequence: TGTGCCAGCAGCCGGACTAGCGGCCGACGCGAGCAGTACTTC. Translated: CASSRTSGRREQYF.

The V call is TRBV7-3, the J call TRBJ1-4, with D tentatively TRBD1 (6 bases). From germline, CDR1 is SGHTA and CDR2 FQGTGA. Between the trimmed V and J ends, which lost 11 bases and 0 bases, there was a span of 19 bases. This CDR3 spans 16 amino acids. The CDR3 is CAAKQGLAPTNEKLFF. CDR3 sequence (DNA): TGTGCCGCCAAACAGGGATTAGCTCCAACTAATGAAAAACTGTTTTTT.

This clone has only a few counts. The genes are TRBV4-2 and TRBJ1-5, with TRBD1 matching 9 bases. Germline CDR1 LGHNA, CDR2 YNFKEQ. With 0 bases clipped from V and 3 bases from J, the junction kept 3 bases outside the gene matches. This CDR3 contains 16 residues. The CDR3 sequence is CASSQERDRVNQPQHF. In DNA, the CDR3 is TGTGCCAGCAGCCAAGAACGGGACAGGGTCAATCAGCCCCAGCATTTT.

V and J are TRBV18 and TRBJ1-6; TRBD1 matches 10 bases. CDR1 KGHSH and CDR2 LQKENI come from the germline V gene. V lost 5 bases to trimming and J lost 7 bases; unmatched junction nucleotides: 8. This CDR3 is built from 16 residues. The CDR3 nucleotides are TGTGCCAGCTCAGCTGACTGGGACAGGGGAAATTCACCCCTCCACTTT. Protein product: CASSADWDRGNSPLHF.

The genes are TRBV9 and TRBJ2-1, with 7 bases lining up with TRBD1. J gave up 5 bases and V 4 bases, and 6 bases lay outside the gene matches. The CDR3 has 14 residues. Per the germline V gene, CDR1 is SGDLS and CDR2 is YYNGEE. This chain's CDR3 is CASSTRQGNNEQFF. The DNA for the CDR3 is TGTGCCAGCAGCACACGACAGGGCAACAATGAGCAGTTCTTC.

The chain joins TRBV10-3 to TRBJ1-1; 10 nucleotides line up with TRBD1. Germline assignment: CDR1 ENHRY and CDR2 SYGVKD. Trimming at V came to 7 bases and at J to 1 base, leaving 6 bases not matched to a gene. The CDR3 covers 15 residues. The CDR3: CAITPTGGGNTEAFF. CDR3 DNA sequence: TGTGCCATCACTCCGACAGGGGGCGGGAACACTGAAGCTTTCTTT.

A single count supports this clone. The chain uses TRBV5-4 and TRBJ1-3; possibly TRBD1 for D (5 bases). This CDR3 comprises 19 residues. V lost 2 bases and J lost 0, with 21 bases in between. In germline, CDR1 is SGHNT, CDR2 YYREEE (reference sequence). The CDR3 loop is CASSLVKPGIANSGNTIYF. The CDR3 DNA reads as TGTGCCAGCAGCTTAGTGAAGCCAGGGATCGCAAACTCTGGAAACACCATATATTTT.

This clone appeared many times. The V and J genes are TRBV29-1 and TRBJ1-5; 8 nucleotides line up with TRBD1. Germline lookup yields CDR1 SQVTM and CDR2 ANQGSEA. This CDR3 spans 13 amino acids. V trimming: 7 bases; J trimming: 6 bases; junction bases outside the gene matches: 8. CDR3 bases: TGCAGCGCTACATCAGGGGGCGGTCAGCCCCAGCATTTT. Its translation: CSATSGGGQPQHF.

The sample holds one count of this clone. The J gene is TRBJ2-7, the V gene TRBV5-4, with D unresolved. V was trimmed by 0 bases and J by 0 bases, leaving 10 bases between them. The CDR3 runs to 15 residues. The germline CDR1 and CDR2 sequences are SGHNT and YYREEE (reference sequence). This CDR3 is CASSLAAASSYEQYF. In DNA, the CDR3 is TGTGCCAGCAGCTTGGCGGCAGCTAGCTCCTACGAGCAGTACTTC.

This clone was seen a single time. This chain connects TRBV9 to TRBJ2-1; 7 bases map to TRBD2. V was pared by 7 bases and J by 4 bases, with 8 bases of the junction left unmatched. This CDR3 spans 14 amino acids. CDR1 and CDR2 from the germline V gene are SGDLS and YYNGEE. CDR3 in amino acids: CASSPSGQYNEQFF. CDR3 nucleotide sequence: TGTGCCAGCTCCCCTAGCGGACAATACAATGAGCAGTTCTTC.

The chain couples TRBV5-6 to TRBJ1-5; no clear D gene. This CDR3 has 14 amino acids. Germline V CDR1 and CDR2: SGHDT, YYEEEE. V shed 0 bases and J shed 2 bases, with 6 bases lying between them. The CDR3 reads CASSLGAGNQPQHF. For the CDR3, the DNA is TGTGCCAGCAGCTTGGGGGCCGGCAATCAGCCCCAGCATTTT.

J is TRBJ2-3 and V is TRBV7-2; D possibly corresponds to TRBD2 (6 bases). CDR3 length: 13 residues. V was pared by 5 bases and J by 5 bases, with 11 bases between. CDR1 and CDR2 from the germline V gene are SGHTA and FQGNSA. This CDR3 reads CASSPRRGDTQYF. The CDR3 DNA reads TGTGCCAGCAGCCCCAGGAGGGGAGATACGCAGTATTTT.

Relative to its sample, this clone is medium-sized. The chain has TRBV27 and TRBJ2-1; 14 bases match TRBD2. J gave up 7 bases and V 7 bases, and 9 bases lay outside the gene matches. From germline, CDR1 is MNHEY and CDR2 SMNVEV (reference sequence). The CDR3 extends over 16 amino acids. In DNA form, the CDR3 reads TGTGCCAGCAAAAAGTCAGGGACTAGCGGGAGTAATGAGCAGTTCTTC. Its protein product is CASKKSGTSGSNEQFF.

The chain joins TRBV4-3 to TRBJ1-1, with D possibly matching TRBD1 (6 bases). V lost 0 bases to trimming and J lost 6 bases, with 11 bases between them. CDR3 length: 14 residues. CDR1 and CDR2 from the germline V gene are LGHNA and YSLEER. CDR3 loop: CASSQDTGIPEAFF. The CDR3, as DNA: TGCGCCAGCAGCCAAGATACAGGGATCCCTGAAGCTTTCTTT.

Written as DNA, the CDR3 is TGCAGCGTTCTCATGGGCGGGAGTTATTTGAATGAGCAGTTCTTC. Protein: CSVLMGGSYLNEQFF. This sequence joins TRBV29-1 and TRBJ2-1, with TRBD2 identical over 7 bases. The germline CDR1 and CDR2 sequences are SQVTM and ANQGSEA. Losses at the gene ends were 5 bases for V and 7 bases for J; bases not matched to a gene: 14. CDR3 size: 15 residues.

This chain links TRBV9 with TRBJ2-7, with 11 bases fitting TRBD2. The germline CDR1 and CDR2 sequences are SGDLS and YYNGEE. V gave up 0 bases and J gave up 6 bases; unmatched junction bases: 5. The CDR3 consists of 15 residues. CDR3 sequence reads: CASSVEGSGRGEQYF. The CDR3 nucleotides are TGTGCCAGCAGCGTAGAGGGTAGCGGGAGGGGCGAGCAGTACTTC.

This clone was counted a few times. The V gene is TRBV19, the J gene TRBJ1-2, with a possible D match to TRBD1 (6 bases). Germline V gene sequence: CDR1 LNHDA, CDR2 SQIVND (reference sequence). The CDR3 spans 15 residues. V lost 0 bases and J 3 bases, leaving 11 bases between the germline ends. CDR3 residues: CASSIERGLDYGYTF. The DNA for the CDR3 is TGTGCCAGTAGTATAGAGCGGGGGCTGGACTATGGCTACACCTTC.